This T cell receptor beta chain was observed in a study of blood T cell repertoires in COVID-19. The CDR3 contains 16 residues. J lost 6 bases, V lost 5 bases, and 11 bases had no gene match. Per germline, CDR1 SGHAT and CDR2 FQNNGV. Method: immunoSEQ multiplex PCR; TCRdb's copy keeps in-frame clones and lacks some. Of 45,000 or so clones in the sample, approximately 90% were seen once. This receptor was taken from an older man with acute or convalescent COVID-19. Specimen: peripheral blood. J is TRBJ2-2 and V is TRBV11-2; TRBD1 aligns across 8 bases. CDR3 sequence: CASSQGAGLGAGELFF. CDR3 DNA: TGTGCCAGCAGCCAGGGGGCGGGCCTTGGAGCCGGGGAGCTGTTTTTT.